This T cell receptor beta chain was sequenced during a study of blood T cell repertoires in COVID-19 (dated by TCRdb to the early 2020s). At the level of the whole study: Samples covering the acute and convalescent phases of COVID-19 were provided by collaborators in the United States, Italy and Spain. The prospective study material was composed of cDNA or gDNA derived from T cells, B-cell-depleted T cells, or PBMCs. Where available, HLA class I and class II types were obtained from metadata supplied by the sample provider rather than from assay-based typing. The repertoires were made available in a free public database intended to serve as a resource for research on the immune response to SARS-CoV-2. A de-identified subject ID, COVID-19 status, age in years and sex were almost always included in the sample metadata. Samples came from the ongoing ImmuneRACE study (first 160 participants) plus 1,254 subjects from 6 global collaborators. The dataset comprised deeply sampled blood TCRbeta repertoires from subjects exposed to, actively infected with, or recovered from COVID-19. Overall results and qualifications from the work: The amount of clinical and demographic metadata varied by source and participant and was provided uncurated.

TCRbeta CDR3 regions were amplified from genomic DNA by means of the immunoSEQ Assay, a bias-controlled multiplex PCR. The study's own analysis went as follows. The number of nucleated cells in each sample was estimated from the amplification of reference gene primers within the assay. To quantify the absolute abundance of each unique TCRbeta CDR3 rearrangement, sequence reads were collapsed and filtered. For each sample, productive Simpson clonality was calculated as the square root of Simpson's diversity index over productive rearrangements. TCRdb took over this immuneACCESS table, retaining in-frame rearrangements with V and J assigned. Such tables are incomplete; in checked studies, under half of the missing clones stem from an unresolved V gene, and the remainder is unexplained. V, J and clone size are taken as reported in that table, and D and trimming were inferred from the DNA itself. The sample data list over 100,000 clones, and around 86% of these were observed just once. In total, the top ten clones hold around 14% of the sample.

CDR1 and CDR2 were assigned from the germline V gene as SGDLS and YYNGEE. From the cysteine through the phenylalanine, the CDR3 covers 13 amino acids. Solely the CDR3 DNA is kept, with 39 bases framed from the first base. V and J lose 6 bases and 7 bases, and a span of 16 bases separates them. Each collaborating institution followed its own protocols to collect whole blood in K2EDTA tubes. For TCRbeta analysis, collaborators shipped samples in one of three forms: frozen whole blood, isolated PBMCs, or DNA extracted from either of those sample types. About this clone itself: Its antigen specificity is not known. No base quality information exists; no much larger clone differs at one position.

In this chain, TRBV9 is recombined with TRBJ1-2; 6 matching bases give a weak D call of TRBD1. The source material was peripheral blood. The clonotype originates from a man aged 50-59 years with acute or convalescent COVID-19. The sequenced DNA: TGTGCCAGCACCGATCCCGGGGGGCTTGGCTACACCTTC. This translates into CASTDPGGLGYTF.